A selection of T cell receptor beta chains follows, all from one sample in a study of blood T cell repertoires in COVID-19. This table comes from immunoSEQ multiplex PCR, and its TCRdb copy is limited to in-frame clones, with some not included. This sample has about 150,000 clones, with roughly 89% found just once. The sample consisted of peripheral blood. The receptors originated from a man aged 55 to 70 with active or convalescent COVID-19. Each CDR3 is given with its conserved first and last residue. A D gene is named only where the DNA matches it firmly. Clone size is stated in some rows and not others, as once, few, many or a class when expanded.

CDR3aa: CAWSLAQGYGYTF
CDR3nt: TGTGCCTGGAGTTTGGCCCAGGGGTATGGCTACACCTTC
abundance: -
v_gene: TRBV30
d_gene: -
j_gene: TRBJ1-2

CDR3aa: CASSQDGGIGEQFF
CDR3nt: TGCGCCAGCAGCCAGGACGGGGGAATTGGTGAGCAGTTCTTC
abundance: once
v_gene: TRBV5-1
d_gene: -
j_gene: TRBJ2-1

CDR3aa: CASSPGLGAMNTEAFF
CDR3nt: TGTGCCAGCAGCCCAGGGCTGGGGGCAATGAACACTGAAGCTTTCTTT
abundance: -
v_gene: TRBV7-9
d_gene: -
j_gene: TRBJ1-1

CDR3aa: CASSHGHWGSYEQYF
CDR3nt: TGTGCCAGCAGTCACGGACATTGGGGTTCCTACGAGCAGTACTTC
abundance: once
v_gene: TRBV6-4
d_gene: -
j_gene: TRBJ2-7

CDR3aa: CASSQVGGQSSNTEAFF
CDR3nt: TGTGCCAGCAGCCAAGTTGGCGGACAGTCCTCGAACACTGAAGCTTTCTTT
abundance: -
v_gene: TRBV4-2
d_gene: -
j_gene: TRBJ1-1

CDR3aa: CASSEQSRVGSPLHF
CDR3nt: TGTGCCAGCAGTGAACAGTCTCGGGTGGGTTCACCCCTCCACTTT
abundance: -
v_gene: TRBV2
d_gene: -
j_gene: TRBJ1-6

CDR3aa: CASSSNPGYGYTF
CDR3nt: TGTGCCAGCAGTTCCAACCCAGGGTATGGCTACACCTTC
abundance: -
v_gene: TRBV6-2/TRBV6-3
d_gene: -
j_gene: TRBJ1-2

CDR3aa: CASSLGQGGFSPLHF
CDR3nt: TGTGCCAGCAGCTTAGGGCAGGGGGGTTTTTCACCCCTCCACTTT
abundance: -
v_gene: TRBV7-9
d_gene: TRBD1
j_gene: TRBJ1-6

CDR3aa: CASSVGQGGTGELFF
CDR3nt: TGTGCCAGCAGCGTAGGACAGGGGGGAACCGGGGAGCTGTTTTTT
abundance: many
v_gene: TRBV5-4
d_gene: TRBD1
j_gene: TRBJ2-2

CDR3aa: CASSQSRELVDGYTF
CDR3nt: TGCGCCAGCAGCCAAAGTCGGGAATTGGTTGATGGCTACACCTTC
abundance: -
v_gene: TRBV4-3
d_gene: -
j_gene: TRBJ1-2

CDR3aa: CASSLDLAGGQETQYF
CDR3nt: TGCGCCAGCAGCCTTGACCTAGCGGGAGGGCAAGAGACCCAGTACTTC
abundance: -
v_gene: TRBV5-1
d_gene: TRBD2
j_gene: TRBJ2-5

CDR3aa: CASSYPTSGRGEQYF
CDR3nt: TGTGCCAGCAGCTACCCGACTAGCGGGAGGGGAGAGCAGTACTTC
abundance: -
v_gene: TRBV28
d_gene: TRBD2
j_gene: TRBJ2-7

CDR3aa: CASSIWGLAGDSSTDTQYF
CDR3nt: TGTGCCAGTAGTATATGGGGGCTAGCGGGAGATTCTAGCACAGATACGCAGTATTTT
abundance: -
v_gene: TRBV19
d_gene: TRBD2
j_gene: TRBJ2-3

CDR3aa: CASSPLGTAYNEQFF
CDR3nt: TGTGCCAGCAGCCCCCTCGGGACAGCCTACAATGAGCAGTTCTTC
abundance: -
v_gene: TRBV28
d_gene: TRBD1
j_gene: TRBJ2-1

CDR3aa: CSASQGTGSGNTIYF
CDR3nt: TGCAGTGCTAGTCAAGGGACAGGTAGTGGAAACACCATATATTTT
abundance: -
v_gene: TRBV20-1
d_gene: TRBD1
j_gene: TRBJ1-3

CDR3aa: CASSAEVRRDFGPDTQYF
CDR3nt: TGTGCCAGCAGCGCCGAAGTTAGGAGAGACTTTGGTCCAGATACGCAGTATTTT
abundance: -
v_gene: TRBV9
d_gene: -
j_gene: TRBJ2-3

CDR3aa: CASSSPPYEQFF
CDR3nt: TGTGCCAGCAGCTCCCCCCCCTATGAGCAGTTCTTC
abundance: -
v_gene: TRBV9
d_gene: -
j_gene: TRBJ2-1

CDR3aa: CASSSTQGVNYGYTF
CDR3nt: TGTGCCAGCAGCTCGACGCAGGGGGTAAACTATGGCTACACCTTC
abundance: -
v_gene: TRBV5-5
d_gene: TRBD1
j_gene: TRBJ1-2

CDR3aa: CASSALLGARGANVLTF
CDR3nt: TGTGCCAGCTCCGCGCTCTTGGGGGCGAGAGGGGCCAACGTCCTGACTTTC
abundance: -
v_gene: TRBV18
d_gene: -
j_gene: TRBJ2-6

CDR3aa: CASSSLAGVGTQYF
CDR3nt: TGTGCCAGCAGCTCCTTAGCGGGGGTGGGTACGCAGTATTTT
abundance: -
v_gene: TRBV7-2
d_gene: TRBD2
j_gene: TRBJ2-3

CDR3aa: CSASKTGAYYGYTF
CDR3nt: TGCAGTGCTAGTAAAACAGGGGCGTACTATGGCTACACCTTC
abundance: -
v_gene: TRBV20-1
d_gene: TRBD1
j_gene: TRBJ1-2

CDR3aa: CASSQEVGGRSYGYTF
CDR3nt: TGTGCCAGCAGCCAGGAGGTCGGGGGGCGATCCTATGGCTACACCTTC
abundance: -
v_gene: TRBV4-2
d_gene: -
j_gene: TRBJ1-2

CDR3aa: CASSLQGWGDTQYF
CDR3nt: TGTGCCAGCAGTTTACAGGGCTGGGGAGATACGCAGTATTTT
abundance: -
v_gene: TRBV27
d_gene: -
j_gene: TRBJ2-3

CDR3aa: CASSSYTRSLAKNIQYF
CDR3nt: TGCGCCAGCAGCTCCTACACTAGGTCGCTAGCCAAAAACATTCAGTACTTC
abundance: -
v_gene: TRBV5-1
d_gene: -
j_gene: TRBJ2-4

CDR3aa: CASSSRTSGRTDTQYF
CDR3nt: TGTGCCAGCAGCTCGAGGACTAGCGGGAGGACAGATACGCAGTATTTT
abundance: -
v_gene: TRBV7-2
d_gene: TRBD2
j_gene: TRBJ2-3

CDR3aa: CASSRTGVGNTIYF
CDR3nt: TGCGCCAGCAGCCGGACAGGGGTAGGGAACACCATATATTTT
abundance: -
v_gene: TRBV5-1
d_gene: TRBD1
j_gene: TRBJ1-3

CDR3aa: CASSSPPYYEQYF
CDR3nt: TGTGCCAGCAGTTCCCCCCCTTATTACGAGCAGTACTTC
abundance: -
v_gene: TRBV28
d_gene: -
j_gene: TRBJ2-7

CDR3aa: CASSQGAPGNTIYF
CDR3nt: TGTGCCAGCTCACAGGGGGCGCCAGGAAACACCATATATTTT
abundance: -
v_gene: TRBV18
d_gene: TRBD1
j_gene: TRBJ1-3

CDR3aa: CASSLAGLADNEQFF
CDR3nt: TGTGCCAGCAGCTTAGCGGGACTAGCGGACAATGAGCAGTTCTTC
abundance: -
v_gene: TRBV7-2
d_gene: TRBD2
j_gene: TRBJ2-1

CDR3aa: CASTSGTQTNVPTF
CDR3nt: TGTGCCAGCACGAGCGGGACCCAGACCAACGTCCCGACTTTC
abundance: -
v_gene: TRBV14
d_gene: TRBD2
j_gene: TRBJ2-6

CDR3aa: CASSQVATRGYGYTF
CDR3nt: TGTGCCAGCAGCCAAGTCGCAACCCGAGGCTATGGCTACACCTTC
abundance: -
v_gene: TRBV3-1/TRBV3-2
d_gene: -
j_gene: TRBJ1-2

CDR3aa: CASSPQQGRGNTEAFF
CDR3nt: TGTGCCAGCTCACCACAACAGGGTCGTGGGAACACTGAAGCTTTCTTT
abundance: -
v_gene: TRBV18
d_gene: -
j_gene: TRBJ1-1

CDR3aa: CASSLESVGSGVGANVLTF
CDR3nt: TGCGCCAGCAGCTTGGAGTCAGTGGGGAGCGGTGTTGGGGCCAACGTCCTGACTTTC
abundance: -
v_gene: TRBV5-1
d_gene: -
j_gene: TRBJ2-6

CDR3aa: CASSPLAGSGELFF
CDR3nt: TGTGCCAGCAGCCCTCTAGCGGGAAGCGGGGAGCTGTTTTTT
abundance: -
v_gene: TRBV7-3
d_gene: TRBD2
j_gene: TRBJ2-2

CDR3aa: CASSANQGSEQFF
CDR3nt: TGTGCCAGCAGCGCAAATCAGGGCAGTGAGCAGTTCTTC
abundance: -
v_gene: TRBV9
d_gene: -
j_gene: TRBJ2-1

CDR3aa: CASSGRCGTF
CDR3nt: TGTGCCAGCAGCGGCAGGTGCGGGACCTTC
abundance: -
v_gene: TRBV21-1
d_gene: -
j_gene: TRBJ1-2

CDR3aa: CASSDGGSSNQPQHF
CDR3nt: TGTGCCAGCAGTGATGGGGGGTCTAGCAATCAGCCCCAGCATTTT
abundance: -
v_gene: TRBV2
d_gene: -
j_gene: TRBJ1-5

CDR3aa: CASSVDRHMNTEAFF
CDR3nt: TGTGCCAGCAGCGTAGACAGGCACATGAACACTGAAGCTTTCTTT
abundance: -
v_gene: TRBV9
d_gene: -
j_gene: TRBJ1-1

CDR3aa: CASSYSYRGSSYEQYF
CDR3nt: TGTGCCAGCAGTTACTCATACAGGGGGAGCTCCTACGAGCAGTACTTC
abundance: once
v_gene: TRBV6-5
d_gene: TRBD1
j_gene: TRBJ2-7

CDR3aa: CASSLEQNYGYTF
CDR3nt: TGTGCCAGCAGCTTGGAACAGAACTATGGCTACACCTTC
abundance: few
v_gene: TRBV5-6
d_gene: -
j_gene: TRBJ1-2

CDR3aa: CASSLLAGDTQYF
CDR3nt: TGTGCCAGCAGCTTACTAGCAGGAGATACGCAGTATTTT
abundance: -
v_gene: TRBV7-2
d_gene: -
j_gene: TRBJ2-3